This T cell receptor (beta chain) was identified in a study of T-cell memory formation after mild COVID-19 (dated by TCRdb to about 2021). Regarding the study in general: TCR sequence clusters from the two donors were largely donor specific. In two donors, T-cell clones that expanded and contracted after mild COVID-19 were followed by sequencing TCRalpha and TCRbeta repertoires longitudinally. Two young, previously healthy adult volunteers, one female and one male, were included in the cohort.

The CDR3, from cysteine to phenylalanine, totals 15 residues. CDR3 DNA is the only sequence kept; it has 45 bases, read in frame from the first base. Deletion took 3 bases off V and 1 base off J, with a span of 10 bases between the germline ends. Ficoll-Paque density gradient centrifugation was used to isolate PBMCs. The sequencing machine was an Illumina NovaSeq 6000. cDNA libraries for TCRalpha and TCRbeta were prepared by 5'RACE using constant-segment primers, with sample barcodes and unique molecular identifiers added. RNA was extracted from every sample with Trizol reagent. The libraries were amplified in two PCR steps, and the second step added a second sample barcode and Illumina TruSeq adapters. Sequencing of libraries was performed on an Illumina NovaSeq with 2 x 150 bp paired-end reads. Regarding the original processing steps: The reads were demultiplexed and collapsed into UMI-guided consensus sequences using migec v1.2.7. Using mixcr v2.1.11, the UMI consensuses were aligned to TRA and TRB V and J templates and assembled into clonotypes. Clonotypes were classified as expanded or contracted when called significant by both edgeR and NoisET, with noise models trained on biological replicates. edgeR calls used a false discovery rate-adjusted p below 0.01 and a log2 fold-change threshold of 1. PCA with hierarchical clustering of max-normalized trajectories of the 1000 most abundant clonotypes was used as exploratory dynamics analysis. Each responding clone was given a CD4 or CD8 phenotype based on the CD4+ and CD8+ repertoires, which had been sequenced separately. TCRdb reanalyzed the raw reads on its own, using fastp at Q25 for trimming and MiXCR for clone calling, and kept in-frame beta chains. CDR3 protein sequences are deduplicated, and each keeps its most common genes and DNA. The V and J calls reflect TCRdb's pipeline rather than the authors' work. Present in this sample are 95,000 to 120,000 distinct CDR3 sequences, over 15% of which were seen just once. The ten largest account for around 5.1% of the sample.

Note on this clonotype: Its recognized antigen is unknown. The record has no base qualities; no much larger clone is one base away.

Broader findings and caveats from the paper: Contracting CD4+ clones were found mainly in CM and EM memory subsets, while CD8+ clones were enriched in EMRA. Some responding clones were detected in pre-infection memory, which suggested that pre-existing cross-reactive memory T cells had joined the SARS-CoV-2 response. The study covered only a couple of mild cases, and larger cohorts including severe cases with pre-infection samples were considered necessary. Balanced CD4/CD8 phenotypes were observed for clones contracting from day 15 to 85, whereas a bias towards CD4+ was observed for a second wave of clones expanding from day 15 to 37. SARS-CoV-2 specificity of the second-wave clones peaking on day 37 was not confirmed.

The sample consisted of PBMCs or a T cell subset sorted from them (not recorded which). The TCR comes from a man younger than 30 who had mild COVID-19 (a few samples of this study predate the infection). The sample titles of this study are shuffled in the database, so cell type and time point are left out; the donor was told from shared clones. Recombination joined TRBV12-3 or TRBV12-4 with TRBJ2-4; the D region may be TRBD1 or TRBD2, each matching 6 bases equally. The DNA is as follows: TGTGCCAGCAGTTTTTGGGGGGCGGCCAAAAACATTCAGTACTTC. Translated, it reads CASSFWGAAKNIQYF.